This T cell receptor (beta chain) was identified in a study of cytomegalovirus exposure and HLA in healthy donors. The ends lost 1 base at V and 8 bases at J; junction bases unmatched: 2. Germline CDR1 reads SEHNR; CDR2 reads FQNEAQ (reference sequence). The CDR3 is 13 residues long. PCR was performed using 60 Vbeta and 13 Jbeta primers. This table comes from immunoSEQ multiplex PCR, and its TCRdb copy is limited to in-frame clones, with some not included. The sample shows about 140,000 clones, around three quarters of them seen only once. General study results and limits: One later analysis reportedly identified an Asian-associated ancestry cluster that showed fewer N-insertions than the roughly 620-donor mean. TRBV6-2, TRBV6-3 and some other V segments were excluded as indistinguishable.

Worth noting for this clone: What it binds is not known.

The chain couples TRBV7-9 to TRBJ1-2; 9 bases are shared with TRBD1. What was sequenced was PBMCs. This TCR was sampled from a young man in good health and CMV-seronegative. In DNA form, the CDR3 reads TGTGCCAGCAGCTTAGGGACAGGGGTCGGCTACACCTTC. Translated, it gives CASSLGTGVGYTF.